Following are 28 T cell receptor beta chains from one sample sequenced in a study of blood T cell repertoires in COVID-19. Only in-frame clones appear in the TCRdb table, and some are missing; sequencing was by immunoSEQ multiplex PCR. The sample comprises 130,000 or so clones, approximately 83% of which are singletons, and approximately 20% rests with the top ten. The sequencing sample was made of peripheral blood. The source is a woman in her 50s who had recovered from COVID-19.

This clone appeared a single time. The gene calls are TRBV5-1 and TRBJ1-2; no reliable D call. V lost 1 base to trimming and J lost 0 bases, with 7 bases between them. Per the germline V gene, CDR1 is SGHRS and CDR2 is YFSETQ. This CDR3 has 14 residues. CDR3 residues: CASSLITANYGYTF. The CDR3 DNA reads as TGCGCCAGCAGCTTGATAACGGCTAACTATGGCTACACCTTC.

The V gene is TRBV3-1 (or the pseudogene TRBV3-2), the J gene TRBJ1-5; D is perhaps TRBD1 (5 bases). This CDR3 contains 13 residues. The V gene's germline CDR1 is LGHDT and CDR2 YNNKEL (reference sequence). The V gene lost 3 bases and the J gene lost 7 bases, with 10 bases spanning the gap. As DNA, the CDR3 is TGTGCCAGCAGCCAGGGGCCGCGACAGCCCCAGCATTTT. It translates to CASSQGPRQPQHF.

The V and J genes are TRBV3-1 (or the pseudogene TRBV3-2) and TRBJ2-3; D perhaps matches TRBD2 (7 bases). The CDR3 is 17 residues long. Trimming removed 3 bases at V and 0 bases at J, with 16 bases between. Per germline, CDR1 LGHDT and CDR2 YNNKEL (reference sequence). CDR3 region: CASSQHEAGASTDTQYF. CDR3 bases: TGTGCCAGCAGCCAGCATGAGGCGGGGGCTAGCACAGATACGCAGTATTTT.

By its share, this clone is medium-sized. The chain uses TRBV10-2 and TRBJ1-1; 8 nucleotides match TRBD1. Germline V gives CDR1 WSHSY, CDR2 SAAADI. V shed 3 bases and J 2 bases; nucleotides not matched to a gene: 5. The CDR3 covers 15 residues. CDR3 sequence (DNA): TGCGCCAGCAGTGACCCAGGACAGGGAAACACTGAAGCTTTCTTT. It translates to CASSDPGQGNTEAFF.

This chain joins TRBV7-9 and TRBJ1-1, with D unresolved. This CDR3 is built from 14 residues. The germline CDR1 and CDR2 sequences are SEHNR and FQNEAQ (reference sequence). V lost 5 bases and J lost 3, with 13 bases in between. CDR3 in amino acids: CASSPPGIDTEAFF. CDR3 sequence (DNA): TGTGCCAGCAGCCCCCCGGGGATCGACACTGAAGCTTTCTTT.

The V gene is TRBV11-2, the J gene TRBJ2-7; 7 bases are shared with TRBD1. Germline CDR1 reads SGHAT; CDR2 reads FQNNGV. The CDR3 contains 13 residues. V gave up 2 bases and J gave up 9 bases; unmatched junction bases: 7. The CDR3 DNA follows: TGTGCCAGCAGCTTATCGGACAGGCTGGGGCAGTACTTC. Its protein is CASSLSDRLGQYF.

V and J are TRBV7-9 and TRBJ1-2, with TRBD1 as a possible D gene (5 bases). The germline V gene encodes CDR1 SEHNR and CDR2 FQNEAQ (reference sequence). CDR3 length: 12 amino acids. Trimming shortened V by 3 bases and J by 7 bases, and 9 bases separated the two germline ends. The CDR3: CASSLQGGGYTF. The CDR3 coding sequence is TGTGCCAGCAGCTTGCAGGGAGGTGGCTACACCTTC.

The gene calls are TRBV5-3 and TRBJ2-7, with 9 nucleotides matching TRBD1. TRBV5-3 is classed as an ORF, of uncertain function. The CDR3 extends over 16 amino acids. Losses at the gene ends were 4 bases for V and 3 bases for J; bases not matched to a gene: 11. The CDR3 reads CARSTNRDRAYYEQYF. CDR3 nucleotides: TGTGCCAGAAGCACGAACCGGGACAGGGCTTACTACGAGCAGTACTTC.

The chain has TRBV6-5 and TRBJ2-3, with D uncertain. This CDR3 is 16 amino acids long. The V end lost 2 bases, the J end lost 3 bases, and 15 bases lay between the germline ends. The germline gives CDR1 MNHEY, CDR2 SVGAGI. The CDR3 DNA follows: TGTGCCAGCAGTTACACCTACAGCAGAAGTACAGATACGCAGTATTTT. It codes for CASSYTYSRSTDTQYF.

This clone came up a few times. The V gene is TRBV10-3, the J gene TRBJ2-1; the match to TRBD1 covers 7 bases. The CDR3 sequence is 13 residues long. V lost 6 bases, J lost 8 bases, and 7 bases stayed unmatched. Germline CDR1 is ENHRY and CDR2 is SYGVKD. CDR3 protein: CAISRDRADEQFF. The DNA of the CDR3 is TGTGCCATCAGCCGGGACAGAGCCGATGAGCAGTTCTTC.

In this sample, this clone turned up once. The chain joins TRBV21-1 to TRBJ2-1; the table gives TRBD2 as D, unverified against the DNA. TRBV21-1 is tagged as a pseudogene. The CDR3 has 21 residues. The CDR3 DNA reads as TGTGCCAGCAGCAACAAAAAGGCGACTAGCGGGGGGACCAAAAACTACAATGAGCAGTTCTTC. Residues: CASSNKKATSGGTKNYNEQFF.

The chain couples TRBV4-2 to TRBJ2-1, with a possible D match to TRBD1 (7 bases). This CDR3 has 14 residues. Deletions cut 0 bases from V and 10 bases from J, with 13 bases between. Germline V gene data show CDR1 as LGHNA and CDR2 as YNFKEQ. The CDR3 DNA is TGTGCCAGCAGCCAAGAGCGGGAAGGGGGCGAGCAGTTCTTC. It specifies CASSQEREGGEQFF.

The CDR3 nucleotides read TGTGCCTGGAGGGGGACAGTGGGTTCACCCCTCCACTTT. This gives the protein CAWRGTVGSPLHF. The chain recombines TRBV30 with TRBJ1-6; 7 nucleotides agree with TRBD1. Germline V lookup: CDR1 GTSNPN, CDR2 SVGIG (reference sequence). This CDR3 comprises 13 residues. V gave up 3 bases and J gave up 9 bases; unmatched junction bases: 5.

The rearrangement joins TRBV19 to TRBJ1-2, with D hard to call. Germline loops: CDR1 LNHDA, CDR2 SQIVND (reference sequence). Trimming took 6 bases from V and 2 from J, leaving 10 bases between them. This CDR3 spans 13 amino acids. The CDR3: CASRESINYGYTF. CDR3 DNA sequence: TGTGCCAGTAGGGAGTCTATAAACTATGGCTACACCTTC.

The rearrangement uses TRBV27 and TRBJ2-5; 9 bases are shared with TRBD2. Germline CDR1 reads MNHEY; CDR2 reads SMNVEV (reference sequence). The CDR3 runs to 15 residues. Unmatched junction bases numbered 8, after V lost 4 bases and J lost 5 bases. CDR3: CASSSPLAGMETQYF. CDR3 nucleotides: TGTGCCAGCAGTTCTCCCCTAGCGGGGATGGAGACCCAGTACTTC.

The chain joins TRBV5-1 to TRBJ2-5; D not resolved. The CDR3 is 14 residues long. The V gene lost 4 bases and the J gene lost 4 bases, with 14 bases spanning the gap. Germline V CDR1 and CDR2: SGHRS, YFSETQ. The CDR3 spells CASSGGGVGETQYF. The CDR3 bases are TGCGCCAGCAGCGGCGGTGGCGTGGGAGAGACCCAGTACTTC.

The CDR3 loop is CASRNSGASYEQYF. CDR3 bases: TGTGCCAGCAGGAATAGCGGGGCCTCCTACGAGCAGTACTTC. The chain is built from TRBV3-1 (or the pseudogene TRBV3-2) and TRBJ2-7; 8 bases agree with TRBD2. Germline CDR1 and CDR2: LGHDT and YNNKEL (reference sequence). J was trimmed by 0 bases and V by 6 bases; bases with no gene match: 4. The CDR3 covers 14 residues.

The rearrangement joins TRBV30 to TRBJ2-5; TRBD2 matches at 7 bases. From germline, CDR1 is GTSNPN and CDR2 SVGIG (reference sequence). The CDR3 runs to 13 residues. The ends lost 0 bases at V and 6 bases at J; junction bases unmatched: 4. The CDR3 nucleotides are TGTGCCTGGAGTGTCAAGGGAGGGAAGACCCAGTACTTC. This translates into CAWSVKGGKTQYF.

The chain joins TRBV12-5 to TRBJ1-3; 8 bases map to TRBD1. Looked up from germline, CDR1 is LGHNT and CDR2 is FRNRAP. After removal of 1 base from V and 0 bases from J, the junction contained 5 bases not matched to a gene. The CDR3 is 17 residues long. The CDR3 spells CASGLANRGFSGNTIYF. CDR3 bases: TGTGCTAGTGGTTTGGCGAACAGGGGGTTCTCTGGAAACACCATATATTTT. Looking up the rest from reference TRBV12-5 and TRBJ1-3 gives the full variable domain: DARVTQTPRHKVTEMGQEVTMRCQPILGHNTVFWYRQTMMQGLELLAYFRNRAPLDDSGMPKDRFSAEMPDATLATLKIQPSEPRDSAVYFCASGLANRGFSGNTIYFGEGSWLTVV.

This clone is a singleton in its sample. CDR3 sequence: CASSLERGEAFF. The CDR3 DNA is TGTGCCAGCAGCTTAGAAAGGGGTGAAGCTTTCTTT. The chain uses TRBV13 and TRBJ1-1; D might be TRBD1 (5 bases). The CDR3 is made up of 12 amino acids. The germline V gene encodes CDR1 PRHDT and CDR2 FYEKMQ (reference sequence). The V end was cut by 1 base, the J end by 7 bases, with 7 bases between.

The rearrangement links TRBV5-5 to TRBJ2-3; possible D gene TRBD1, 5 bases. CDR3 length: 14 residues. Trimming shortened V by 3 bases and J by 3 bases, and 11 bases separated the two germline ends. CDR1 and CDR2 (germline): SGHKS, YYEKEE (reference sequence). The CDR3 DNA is TGTGCCAGCAGCTCGTTACAGGAGACAGATACGCAGTATTTT. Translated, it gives CASSSLQETDTQYF.

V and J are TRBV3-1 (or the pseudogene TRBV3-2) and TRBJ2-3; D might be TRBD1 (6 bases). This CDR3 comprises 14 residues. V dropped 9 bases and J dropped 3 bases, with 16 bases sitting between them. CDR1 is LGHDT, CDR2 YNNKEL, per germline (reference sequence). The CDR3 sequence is CASGMRGRTDTQYF. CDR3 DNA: TGTGCCAGTGGAATGAGGGGGAGAACAGATACGCAGTATTTT.

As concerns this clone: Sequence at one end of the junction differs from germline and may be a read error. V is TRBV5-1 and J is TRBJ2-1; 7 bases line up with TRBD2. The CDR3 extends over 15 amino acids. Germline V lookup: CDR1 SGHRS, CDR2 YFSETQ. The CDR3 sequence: CASSLEAGVYTEQFF. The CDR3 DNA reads TGCGCCAGCAGCTTGGAGGCGGGAGTCTACACTGAGCAGTTCTTC.

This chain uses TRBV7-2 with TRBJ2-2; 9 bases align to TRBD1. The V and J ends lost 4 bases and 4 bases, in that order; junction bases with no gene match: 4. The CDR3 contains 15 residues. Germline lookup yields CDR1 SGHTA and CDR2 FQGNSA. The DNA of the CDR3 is TGTGCCAGCAGCTCTTGGACAGGGGTCACCGGGGAGCTGTTTTTT. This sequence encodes CASSSWTGVTGELFF.

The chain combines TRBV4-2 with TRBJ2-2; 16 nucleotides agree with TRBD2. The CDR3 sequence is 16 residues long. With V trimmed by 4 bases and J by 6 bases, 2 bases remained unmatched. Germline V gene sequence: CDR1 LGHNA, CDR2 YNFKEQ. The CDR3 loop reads CASSPGLAGGPGELFF. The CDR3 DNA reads TGTGCCAGCAGCCCGGGACTAGCGGGGGGGCCCGGGGAGCTGTTTTTT.

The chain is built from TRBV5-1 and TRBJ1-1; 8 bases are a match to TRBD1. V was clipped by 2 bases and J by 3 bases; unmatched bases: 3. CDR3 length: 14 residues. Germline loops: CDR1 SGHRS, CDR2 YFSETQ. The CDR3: CASSLQGGDTEAFF. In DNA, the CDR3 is TGCGCCAGCAGCTTACAGGGGGGCGACACTGAAGCTTTCTTT.

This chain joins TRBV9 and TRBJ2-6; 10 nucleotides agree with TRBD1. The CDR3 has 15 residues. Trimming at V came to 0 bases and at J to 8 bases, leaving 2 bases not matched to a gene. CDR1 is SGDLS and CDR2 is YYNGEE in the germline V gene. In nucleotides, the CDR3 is TGTGCCAGCAGCGTAGAGGGACAGGGGTCCAACGTCCTGACTTTC. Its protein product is CASSVEGQGSNVLTF.

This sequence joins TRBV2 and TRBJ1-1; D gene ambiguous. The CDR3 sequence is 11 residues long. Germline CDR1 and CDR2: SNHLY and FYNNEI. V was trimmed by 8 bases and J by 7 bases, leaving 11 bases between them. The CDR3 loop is CASAKEVEAFF. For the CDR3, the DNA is TGTGCCAGCGCGAAAGAGGTTGAAGCTTTCTTT.